This record looks at one T cell receptor (beta chain) sequence and its context. This clonotype showed up many times. Which antigen it targets is not known. No much larger clone is present one base from it, and per-base qualities are unavailable. The study described a robust, sensitive protocol for amplifying, sequencing and analyzing TCRs, using 3' ligation of a UMI-containing oligonucleotide to TCR cDNA. For whole blood analysis, approximately 2.4 ml of peripheral blood was collected from healthy adult volunteers into Tempus tubes, and RNA was extracted following the manufacturer's instructions. Total RNA, without cell sorting, was DNase treated with RQ1 DNase before reverse transcription, targeting about 1 to 1,100 ng input. Libraries were prepared from skin biopsies and whole blood so that pipeline robustness could be tested in samples in which T cells form a minority population. From a lookup of the germline V gene (reference sequence), CDR1 and CDR2 are DFQATT and SNEGSKA. From its cysteine to its phenylalanine, the CDR3 spans 17 amino acids. Only the CDR3 region is kept as DNA, spanning 51 bases read in frame from base 1. After removal of 0 bases from V and 4 bases from J, the junction retains 14 bases not matched to a gene.

The data originate from a study of naive and memory T cell subsets (dated by TCRdb to about 2017). In the study overall: According to the figure summarizing the samples, there were some ten blood donors, 7 tuberculin skin test biopsies and 3 saline control biopsies. Usually PCR2 was run as a SYBR Green qPCR and stopped at a set threshold, although low-input samples could use end-point PCR (approximately 6 cycles) instead. Study-wide findings and limitations: The potential sensitivity of the RNA-based method to TCR transcript changes with T cell activation and differentiation was acknowledged.

To prepare the library, 5' RACE was applied. Four rounds of PCR, run with the SP2 primer together with nested alpha and beta constant region primers, were used to amplify the ligated cDNA. For the blood and skin samples, TCR RNA was reverse transcribed with SuperScript IV using primers for the alpha and beta constant regions. An oligonucleotide carrying the Illumina SP2 primer and a UMI was ligated to the 3' end of the cDNA by means of T4 RNA ligase 1. To prevent hairpin formation, the 12-nucleotide UMI was made up of two random hexamers with an eight-base spacer between them. From the second PCR onward, the TCR alpha and beta chain libraries were handled separately, and dual indexing was used for multiplexing. After pooling, the indexed libraries were analyzed by capillary electrophoresis and sequenced on either an Illumina MiSeq or NextSeq. Libraries were spiked with PhiX DNA at about 5-7.5% so that base diversity was increased and cluster recognition was improved. In the paper's pipeline: Demultiplexor pulled UMIs out of read 2, joined the UMIs with the TCR sequence from read 1, and separated reads according to sample indices. Decombinator identified V and J genes and V-J junctions, assigning each TCR a five-part identifier including V and J deletions. Collapsinator used UMIs to correct sequencing errors and PCR amplification heterogeneity, producing a UMI-based abundance for each TCR. Identifiers were converted to nucleotide sequence by CDR3Translator and translated to amino acids, and CDR3 regions were extracted on the basis of terminal motifs. Error-corrected counts of alpha and beta TCRs from blood and skin were compared after being normalized to the amount of input RNA. The public reads were reanalyzed by TCRdb: fastp trimming at Q25, MiXCR alignment, in-frame beta chains only. Rows matching on CDR3 protein sequence are summarized as one entry with the most common DNA and genes. Here the V and J calls rest on TCRdb's processing, not on the authors' analysis. The sample table shows 30,000 to 40,000 distinct CDR3 sequences, and over 15% are seen once. The ten largest clonotypes hold around 2.7% of the sample.

The source is a female donor in good health. The sequence joins TRBV20-1 to TRBJ1-1; the junction holds 7 bases that match TRBD1. The nucleotides read TGCAGTGCTAGAGATCCGAGAGATAGGGGGCGTGGCACTGAAGCTTTCTTT. It translates to CSARDPRDRGRGTEAFF.